Below are 19 T cell receptor beta chains sequenced from a single sample in a study of untreated major depressive disorder. TCRdb keeps only in-frame clones here, not all; method: immunoSEQ multiplex PCR. The sample consists of around 20,000 clones, over 85% of them appearing once. The sequenced sample was CD4+ T cells from PBMCs. The receptors stem from a young man in good health.

The chain has TRBV5-4 and TRBJ1-3; maybe TRBD1 (5 bases). CDR3 size: 16 residues. CDR1 SGHNT and CDR2 YYREEE come from the germline V gene (reference sequence). V was pared by 4 bases and J by 2 bases, with 16 bases between. This chain's CDR3 is CASSQTTTRAGNTIYF. The CDR3 DNA is TGTGCCAGCAGCCAAACAACCACCAGGGCTGGAAACACCATATATTTT.

The V gene is TRBV25-1, the J gene TRBJ2-1; D remains ambiguous. Trimming cost V 1 base and J 11 bases, with 9 bases left between them. Germline V gene data show CDR1 as MGHDK and CDR2 as SYGVNS. The CDR3 runs 12 residues. The CDR3 reads CASSEWERQQFF. The DNA of the CDR3 is TGTGCCAGCAGTGAATGGGAAAGGCAGCAGTTCTTC.

V is TRBV9 and J is TRBJ2-2; 8 bases are shared with TRBD2. The V gene's germline CDR1 is SGDLS and CDR2 YYNGEE. The CDR3 length is 16 residues. V lost 1 base to trimming and J lost 4 bases; unmatched junction nucleotides: 6. This CDR3 reads CASSVSGGRSTGELFF. The CDR3 DNA reads as TGTGCCAGCAGCGTATCTGGCGGGAGGAGCACCGGGGAGCTGTTTTTT.

V usage is TRBV11-3 and J usage is TRBJ1-1, with D perhaps TRBD1 (5 bases). This CDR3 is built from 15 residues. Trimming pared 1 base from V and 0 bases from J, leaving 9 bases between. CDR1 is SGHNT and CDR2 is YENEEA in the germline V gene. CDR3 in amino acids: CASSLGGDLNTEAFF. The CDR3 nucleotides are TGTGCCAGCAGCTTAGGTGGGGACCTGAACACTGAAGCTTTCTTT. Full variable domain (missing parts from reference TRBV11-3 and TRBJ1-1): EAGVVQSPRYKIIEKKQPVAFWCNPISGHNTLYWYLQNLGQGPELLIRYENEEAVDDSQLPKDRFSAERLKGVDSTLKIQPAELGDSAVYLCASSLGGDLNTEAFFGQGTRLTVV.

The V and J genes are TRBV19 and TRBJ2-1; unclear D gene. Per the germline V gene, CDR1 is LNHDA and CDR2 is SQIVND (reference sequence). The CDR3 extends over 14 amino acids. With 4 bases removed from V and 2 bases from J, the gap between germline ends came to 9 bases. As DNA, the CDR3 is TGTGCCAGTAGTAATACACTAACCTACAATGAGCAGTTCTTC. Its protein is CASSNTLTYNEQFF.

This chain joins TRBV7-9 and TRBJ2-7; the D gene is possibly TRBD2 (6 bases). Trimming removed 5 bases at V and 6 bases at J, with 11 bases between. Germline CDR1 SEHNR, CDR2 FQNEAQ (reference sequence). This CDR3 spans 12 amino acids. The CDR3 reads CASSNRGTEQYF. In DNA form, the CDR3 reads TGTGCCAGCAGCAACCGGGGGACCGAGCAGTACTTC. The full variable domain, in which reference TRBV7-9 and TRBJ2-7 provide the parts outside the CDR3, is DTGVSQNPRHKITKRGQNVTFRCDPISEHNRLYWYRQTLGQGPEFLTYFQNEAQLEKSRLLSDRFSAERPKGSFSTLEIQRTEQGDSAMYLCASSNRGTEQYFGPGTRLTVT.

The genes are TRBV4-1 and TRBJ1-3; D unclear. The CDR3 is 15 residues long. CDR1 and CDR2 from the germline V gene are MGHRA and YSYEKL. V lost 6 bases, J lost 1 base, and 13 bases lay in between. CDR3 bases: TGCGCCAGCAGTCAGGTTGGAAAGTCTGGAAACACCATATATTTT. Amino acids: CASSQVGKSGNTIYF.

The chain is built from TRBV19 and TRBJ1-5; 9 bases are a match to TRBD1. The CDR3 has 17 amino acids. Germline V CDR1 and CDR2: LNHDA, SQIVND (reference sequence). The junction had 11 bases not matched to a gene; V was cut back by 7 bases and J by 1 base. In DNA, the CDR3 is TGTGCCAGTATCCCGAGGACAGGGGACGGAAGCAATCAGCCCCAGCATTTT. Its protein product is CASIPRTGDGSNQPQHF.

Only one count was recorded for this clone. The V and J genes are TRBV4-1 and TRBJ1-5; D call uncertain. V was shortened by 0 bases and J by 3 bases, with 6 bases between the two germline ends. CDR3 length: 14 residues. Germline CDR1 is MGHRA and CDR2 is YSYEKL. CDR3 in amino acids: CASSQDRPNQPQHF. The CDR3 nucleotides read TGCGCCAGCAGCCAAGACAGGCCCAATCAGCCCCAGCATTTT.

For this clone: Distinct nucleotide sequences in the sample also encode this CDR3. The chain employs TRBV18 and TRBJ1-3; no clear D. V was cut by 3 bases and J by 2 bases, with 8 bases left in between. CDR1 is KGHSH and CDR2 is LQKENI in the germline V gene. This CDR3 has 14 amino acids. The CDR3 nucleotides read TGTGCCAGCTCACCGGACTCCCCTGGAAACACCATATATTTT. This gives the protein CASSPDSPGNTIYF.

The chain employs TRBV4-1 and TRBJ1-5; D perhaps matches TRBD1 (6 bases). Germline loops: CDR1 MGHRA, CDR2 YSYEKL. CDR3 length equals 17 residues. V was trimmed by 0 bases and J by 9 bases, leaving 21 bases between them. CDR3 amino acids: CASSQDAGGLGSGPQHF. In DNA form, the CDR3 reads TGCGCCAGCAGCCAAGACGCGGGGGGCCTGGGATCTGGGCCCCAGCATTTT.

The chain recombines TRBV9 with TRBJ1-5; D gene uncertain. Trimming cost V 4 bases and J 6 bases, with 11 bases left between them. The CDR3 is 13 residues long. From germline, CDR1 is SGDLS and CDR2 YYNGEE. The CDR3 nucleotides are TGTGCCAGCAGCCTTATACCAGGTCAGCCCCAGCATTTT. Translated, it gives CASSLIPGQPQHF.

The chain carries TRBV5-1 and TRBJ2-7; D is perhaps TRBD2 (6 bases). V was trimmed by 3 bases and J by 3 bases, leaving 22 bases between them. Germline V gene sequence: CDR1 SGHRS, CDR2 YFSETQ. This CDR3 contains 17 residues. DNA for the CDR3: TGCGCCAGCAGCTCTTCTTATCCCGGGACTGCTCACTACGAGCAGTACTTC. Protein sequence: CASSSSYPGTAHYEQYF.

V and J are TRBV4-3 and TRBJ1-4, with a possible D match to TRBD1 (5 bases). Germline V gene sequence: CDR1 LGHNA, CDR2 YSLEER. This CDR3 is 15 amino acids long. Trimming shortened V by 0 bases and J by 4 bases, and 9 bases separated the two germline ends. CDR3 residues: CASSQDRVSNEKLFF. The CDR3 DNA sequence: TGCGCCAGCAGCCAAGACAGGGTCAGTAATGAAAAACTGTTTTTT.

The rearrangement links TRBV5-6 to TRBJ1-2; no clear D gene. Trimming cost V 4 bases and J 6 bases, with 13 bases left between them. The germline gives CDR1 SGHDT, CDR2 YYEEEE. This CDR3 has 13 amino acids. CDR3 loop: CASSPQTKDGYTF. The CDR3 coding sequence is TGTGCCAGCAGCCCGCAGACAAAGGATGGCTACACCTTC.

V is TRBV6-1 and J is TRBJ2-1; 10 nucleotides match TRBD2. V shed 7 bases, J shed 5 bases, and the junction held 8 bases outside the gene matches. This CDR3 has 15 residues. CDR1 is MNHNS, CDR2 SASEGT, per germline. CDR3 residues: CASTGGTSAHNEQFF. The CDR3 bases are TGTGCCAGCACCGGGGGGACTAGCGCCCACAATGAGCAGTTCTTC.

DNA of the CDR3: TGTGCCAGCAGTTACTCGATTCGGTTGGGGTACACTGAAGCTTTCTTT. Translated: CASSYSIRLGYTEAFF. This chain links TRBV6-5 with TRBJ1-1, with D uncertain. In germline, CDR1 is MNHEY, CDR2 SVGAGI. Trimming shortened V by 0 bases and J by 3 bases, and 14 bases separated the two germline ends. The CDR3 is 16 amino acids.

This chain uses TRBV4-1 with TRBJ1-4; a possible D gene is TRBD1 (6 bases). V gave up 4 bases and J gave up 8 bases, with 20 bases separating them. The CDR3 extends over 16 amino acids. Germline-derived CDR1 and CDR2 are MGHRA and YSYEKL. CDR3 in DNA: TGCGCCAGCAGCCTACGACAGGCAGGGCGTCGGGAAAAACTGTTTTTT. This sequence encodes CASSLRQAGRREKLFF.

This chain uses TRBV6-5 with TRBJ1-4, with a tentative D call TRBD1 (6 bases). Between the trimmed V and J ends, which lost 4 bases and 5 bases, there was a span of 11 bases. Germline V gene data show CDR1 as MNHEY and CDR2 as SVGAGI. This CDR3 is 14 amino acids long. Here the CDR3 reads CASSFDRKNEKLFF. The CDR3 bases are TGTGCCAGCAGTTTCGACAGGAAAAATGAAAAACTGTTTTTT.